This is a list of T cell receptor beta chains from one sample in a study of T-cell memory formation after mild COVID-19. MiXCR, applied by TCRdb to the 5' RACE reads, yields one record per CDR3 protein. The sample holds 400,000 to 500,000 distinct CDR3 sequences; 15% to 25% are singletons and the top ten take about 8.8%. Sequencing used PBMCs or a T cell subset sorted from them (not recorded which). Receptor source: an adult woman who had mild COVID-19 (a few samples of this study predate the infection). Cell type and time point are not known. CDR3s include the opening cysteine and the closing phenylalanine or tryptophan. A D gene is named only where the DNA matches it firmly. Clone size is given for some rows only: seen once, a few or many times, or a class if the clone is expanded.

>NA|TRBV11-2|NA|TRBJ2-7
TGTGCCAGAATTTACTACGAGCAGTACTTC
CARIYYEQYF
>NA|TRBV5-1|NA|TRBJ1-1
TGCGCCAGCAGCTTGCTCTGGGAGAACACTGAAGCTTTCTTT
CASSLLWENTEAFF
>NA|TRBV12-3/TRBV12-4|NA|TRBJ2-1
TGTGCCAGCAGTTTTGGGTGGGGCGGTCTTAATGAGCAGTTCTTC
CASSFGWGGLNEQFF
>few|TRBV3-1|NA|TRBJ2-1
TGTGCCAGCAGCCAAAATAGCGCCCTAAGTCGGAATGAGCAGTTCTTC
CASSQNSALSRNEQFF
>NA|TRBV6-5|NA|TRBJ1-2
TGTGCCAGCAGTTACTGGGGGTATGGCTACACCTTC
CASSYWGYGYTF
>few|TRBV5-1|TRBD1|TRBJ1-2
TGCGCCAGCAGCTTGGCCGGGACAGGGGTGACATACGGCTACACCTTC
CASSLAGTGVTYGYTF
>NA|TRBV4-2|NA|TRBJ2-2
TGTGCCAGCAGCCAAGCTGTATCCGGAGGGGAGCTGTTTTTT
CASSQAVSGGELFF
>once|TRBV20-1|TRBD2|TRBJ2-1
TGCAGTGCTCGGGGGGGCGTTTCCGTGATTGAGCAGTTCTTC
CSARGGVSVIEQFF
>few|TRBV5-6|NA|TRBJ1-1
TGTGCCAGCAGCCCCCCAGGCCCGATTGAGAACACTGAAGCTTTCTTT
CASSPPGPIENTEAFF
>NA|TRBV6-5|NA|TRBJ1-5
TGTGCCAGCAGTTCATCCGTCAAAGCCGATCAGCCCCAGCATTTT
CASSSSVKADQPQHF
>NA|TRBV30|NA|TRBJ2-7
TGTGCCTGGAGTGGGGGGACTTCCATCCCCTACGAGCAGTACTTC
CAWSGGTSIPYEQYF
>NA|TRBV29-1|TRBD1|TRBJ1-2
TGCAGCGCAGTCCCCAGGACAGGGGGTGTATGGGATGGCTACACCTTC
CSAVPRTGGVWDGYTF
>few|TRBV5-1|NA|TRBJ2-1
TGCGCCAGCAGCTTTGCCCCGGGGACCTACAATGAGCAGTTCTTC
CASSFAPGTYNEQFF
>many|TRBV10-3|TRBD2|TRBJ2-5
TGTGCCATCAGTGACGATATAGCGGGAGGGCAAGAGACCCAGTACTTC
CAISDDIAGGQETQYF
>few|TRBV11-3|NA|TRBJ2-7
TGTGCCAGCCAAAAGACCCTCTACGAGCAGTACTTC
CASQKTLYEQYF
>once|TRBV28|NA|TRBJ2-7
TGTGCCAGCAGTCGTCCTTCGACAGCTGCCTACGAGCAGTACTTC
CASSRPSTAAYEQYF
>NA|TRBV18|TRBD2|TRBJ2-3
TGTGCCAGCTCACCACGCCTCGGGGGAGGGACAGATACGCAGTATTTT
CASSPRLGGGTDTQYF
>few|TRBV16|NA|TRBJ1-2
TGTGCCAGCAGCCGCGCTACAAGTAGCGGCTATGGCTACACCTTC
CASSRATSSGYGYTF
>NA|TRBV6-1|NA|TRBJ2-1
TGTGCCAGCAGTGCCCACCCGGCTAGCGAGCAGTTCTTC
CASSAHPASEQFF
>few|TRBV12-3/TRBV12-4|NA|TRBJ2-5
TGTGCCAGCAGTTCCGCGGGACAAAAAAAGGAGACCCAGTACTTC
CASSSAGQKKETQYF
>NA|TRBV7-2|NA|TRBJ1-2
TGTGCCAGCAGCTCCCGTGACAGCTATGGCTACACCTTC
CASSSRDSYGYTF
>NA|TRBV3-1|TRBD2|TRBJ2-1
TGTGCCAGCAGCCAAGATGTACTAGCGGGAGGGACGGGGCAGTTCTTC
CASSQDVLAGGTGQFF
>NA|TRBV4-1|NA|TRBJ1-6
TGCGCCAGCAACGGACAGAATTTCAATTCACCCCTCCACTTT
CASNGQNFNSPLHF
>few|TRBV6-2/TRBV6-3|TRBD1|TRBJ1-2
TGTGCCAGCAGTCTGCCGGGACAGCCCTCGGCGGGCTACACCTTC
CASSLPGQPSAGYTF
>few|TRBV5-6|NA|TRBJ2-1
TGTGCCAGCAGCCTGCGAGTCCGGGCCACCCTAGGTAATGAGCAGTTCTTC
CASSLRVRATLGNEQFF
>NA|TRBV7-9|NA|TRBJ2-7
TGTGCCAGCAGCAAACAGGGTTTCGAGCAGTACTTC
CASSKQGFEQYF
>NA|TRBV5-4|NA|TRBJ2-3
TGTGCCAGCAGCTTGGTAGGGGACGTCGCAGATACGCAGTATTTT
CASSLVGDVADTQYF